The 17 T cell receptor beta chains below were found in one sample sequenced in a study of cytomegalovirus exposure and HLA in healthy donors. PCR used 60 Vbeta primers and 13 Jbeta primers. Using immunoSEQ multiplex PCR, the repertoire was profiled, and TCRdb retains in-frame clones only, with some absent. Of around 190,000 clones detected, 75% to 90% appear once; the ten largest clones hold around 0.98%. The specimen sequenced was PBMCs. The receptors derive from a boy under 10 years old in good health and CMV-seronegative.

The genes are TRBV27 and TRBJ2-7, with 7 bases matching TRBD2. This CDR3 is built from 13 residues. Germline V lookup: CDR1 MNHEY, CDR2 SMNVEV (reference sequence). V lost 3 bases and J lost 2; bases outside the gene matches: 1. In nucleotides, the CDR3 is TGTGCCAGCAGTTTCGGGGGGACCTACGAGCAGTACTTC. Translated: CASSFGGTYEQYF.

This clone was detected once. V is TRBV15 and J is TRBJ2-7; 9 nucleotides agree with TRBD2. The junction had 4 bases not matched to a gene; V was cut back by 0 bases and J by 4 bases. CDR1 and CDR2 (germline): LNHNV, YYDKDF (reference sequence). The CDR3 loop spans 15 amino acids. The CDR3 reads CATSRDQAGGYEQYF. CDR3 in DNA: TGTGCCACCAGCAGAGATCAAGCGGGAGGTTACGAGCAGTACTTC.

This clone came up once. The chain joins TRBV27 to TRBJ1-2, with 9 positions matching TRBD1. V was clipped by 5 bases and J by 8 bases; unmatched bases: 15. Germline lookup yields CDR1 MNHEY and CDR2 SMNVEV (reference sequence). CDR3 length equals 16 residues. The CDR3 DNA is TGTGCCAGCAGTCCGTCGGGGGACAGGGCGGTGAGAGGCTACACCTTC. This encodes CASSPSGDRAVRGYTF.

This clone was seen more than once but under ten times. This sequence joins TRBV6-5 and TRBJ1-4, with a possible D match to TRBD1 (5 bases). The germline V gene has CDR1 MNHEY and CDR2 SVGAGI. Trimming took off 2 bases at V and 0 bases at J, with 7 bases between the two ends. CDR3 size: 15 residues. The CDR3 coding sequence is TGTGCCAGCAGTTACGCGGGGGCAACTAATGAAAAACTGTTTTTT. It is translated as CASSYAGATNEKLFF.

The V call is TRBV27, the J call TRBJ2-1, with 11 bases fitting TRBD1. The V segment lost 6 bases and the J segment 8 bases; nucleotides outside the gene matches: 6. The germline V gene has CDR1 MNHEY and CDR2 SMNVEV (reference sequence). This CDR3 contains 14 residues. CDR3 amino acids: CASSLGQGADEQFF. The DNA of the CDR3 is TGTGCCAGCAGCCTCGGACAGGGGGCTGATGAGCAGTTCTTC.

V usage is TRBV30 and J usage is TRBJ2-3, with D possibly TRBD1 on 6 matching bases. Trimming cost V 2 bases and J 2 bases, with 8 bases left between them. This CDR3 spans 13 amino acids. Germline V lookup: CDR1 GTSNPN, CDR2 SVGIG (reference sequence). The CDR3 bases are TGTGCCTGGAGTAGACAGGTCACAGATACGCAGTATTTT. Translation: CAWSRQVTDTQYF.

CDR3 region: CASSLFLGQPFEQYF. CDR3 in DNA: TGTGCCAGCAGTTTATTCCTGGGACAGCCCTTCGAGCAGTACTTC. This chain connects TRBV27 to TRBJ2-7; 7 bases line up with TRBD1. J was trimmed by 6 bases and V by 1 base; bases with no gene match: 9. CDR1 is MNHEY and CDR2 is SMNVEV in the germline V gene (reference sequence). CDR3 length equals 15 residues.

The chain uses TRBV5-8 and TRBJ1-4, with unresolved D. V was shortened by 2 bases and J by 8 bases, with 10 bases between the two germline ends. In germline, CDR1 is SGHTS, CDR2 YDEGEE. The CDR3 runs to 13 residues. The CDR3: CASSFDRREKLFF. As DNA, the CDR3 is TGTGCCAGCAGCTTCGACCGGAGGGAAAAACTGTTTTTT. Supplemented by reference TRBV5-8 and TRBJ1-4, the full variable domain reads EAGVTQSPTHLIKTRGQQATLRCSPISGHTSVYWYQQALGLGLQFLLWYDEGEERNRGNFPPRFSGRQFPNYSSELNVNALELEDSALYLCASSFDRREKLFFGSGTQLSVL.

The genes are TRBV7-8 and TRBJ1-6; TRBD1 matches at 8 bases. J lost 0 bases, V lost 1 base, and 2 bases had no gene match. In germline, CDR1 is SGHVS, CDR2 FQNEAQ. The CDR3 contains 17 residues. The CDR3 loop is CASSLDRGNSYNSPLHF. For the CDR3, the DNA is TGTGCCAGCAGCTTAGACAGGGGGAACTCCTATAATTCACCCCTCCACTTT.

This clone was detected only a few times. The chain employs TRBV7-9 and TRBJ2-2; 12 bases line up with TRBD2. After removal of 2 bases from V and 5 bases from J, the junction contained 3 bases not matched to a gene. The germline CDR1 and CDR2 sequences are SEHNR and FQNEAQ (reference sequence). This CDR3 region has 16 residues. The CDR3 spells CASSLHGTSGTGELFF. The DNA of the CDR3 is TGTGCCAGCAGCTTACACGGGACTAGCGGGACCGGGGAGCTGTTTTTT.

The CDR3 DNA reads as TGTGCCAGCAGTTTATCTTTCGACAGGGGAATAAGCTCTGGAAACACCATATATTTT. Its translation is CASSLSFDRGISSGNTIYF. This chain uses TRBV27 with TRBJ1-3; 8 bases map to TRBD1. This CDR3 has 19 amino acids. CDR1 is MNHEY, CDR2 SMNVEV, per germline (reference sequence). V was pared by 0 bases and J by 0 bases, with 10 bases of the junction left unmatched.

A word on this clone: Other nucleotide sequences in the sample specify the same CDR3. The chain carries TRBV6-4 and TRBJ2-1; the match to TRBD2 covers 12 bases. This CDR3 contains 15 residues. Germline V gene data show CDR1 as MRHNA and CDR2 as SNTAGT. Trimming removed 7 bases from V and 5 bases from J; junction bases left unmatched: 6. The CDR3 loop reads CASTLTSGGHNEQFF. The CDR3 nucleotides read TGTGCCAGCACCTTAACTAGCGGGGGGCACAATGAGCAGTTCTTC.

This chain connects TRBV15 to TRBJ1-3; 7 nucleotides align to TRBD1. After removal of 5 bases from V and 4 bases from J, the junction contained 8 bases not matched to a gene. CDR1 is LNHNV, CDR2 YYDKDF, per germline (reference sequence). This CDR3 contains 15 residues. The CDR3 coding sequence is TGTGCCACCAGCCTCGACAGGGTAGGAGGAAACACCATATATTTT. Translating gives CATSLDRVGGNTIYF.

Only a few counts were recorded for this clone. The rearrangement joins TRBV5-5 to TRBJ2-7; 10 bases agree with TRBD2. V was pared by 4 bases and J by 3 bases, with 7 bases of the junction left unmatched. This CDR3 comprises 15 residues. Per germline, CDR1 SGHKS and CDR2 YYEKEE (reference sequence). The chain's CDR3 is CASSPSGRSGYEQYF. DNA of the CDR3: TGTGCCAGCAGCCCTAGCGGGAGAAGTGGCTACGAGCAGTACTTC.

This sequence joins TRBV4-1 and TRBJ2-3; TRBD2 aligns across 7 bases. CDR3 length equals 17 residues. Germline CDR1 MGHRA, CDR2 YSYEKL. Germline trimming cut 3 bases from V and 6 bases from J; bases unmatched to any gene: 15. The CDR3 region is CASSHPKSGGKWDTQYF. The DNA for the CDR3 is TGCGCCAGCAGCCATCCCAAATCCGGGGGGAAGTGGGATACGCAGTATTTT.

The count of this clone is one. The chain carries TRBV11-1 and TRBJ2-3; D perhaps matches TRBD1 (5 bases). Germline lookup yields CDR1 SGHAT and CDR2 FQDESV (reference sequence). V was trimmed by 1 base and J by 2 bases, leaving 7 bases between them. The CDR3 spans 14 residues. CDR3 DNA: TGTGCCAGCAGCTTAGAGGGGCACACAGATACGCAGTATTTT. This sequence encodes CASSLEGHTDTQYF.

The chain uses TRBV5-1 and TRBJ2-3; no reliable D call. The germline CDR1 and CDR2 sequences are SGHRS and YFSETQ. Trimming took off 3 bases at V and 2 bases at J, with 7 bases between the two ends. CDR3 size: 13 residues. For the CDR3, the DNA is TGCGCCAGCAGCTCTCACAACACAGATACGCAGTATTTT. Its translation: CASSSHNTDTQYF.